This TCR beta chain comes out of a study of response to subunit inactivated influenza vaccine. Regarding the study as a whole: Authors suggested each seasonal influenza vaccination recruits few new T cells.

With regard to this clonotype: Its antigen is unknown.

TCRdb itself ran the RT-PCR reads through MiXCR, one entry per CDR3 protein. The sample holds more than 600,000 distinct CDR3 sequences; 18% are singletons and the top ten take 11%. The J segment lost 3 bases and the V segment lost 1 base, leaving 6 bases of the junction unmatched. CDR1 SGHVS and CDR2 FNYEAQ come from the germline V gene. The CDR3 runs 16 residues. The source was PBMCs from blood, collected less than 6 days after vaccination. This receptor was taken from a man in his fifties or sixties who received an inactivated influenza vaccine. The V gene is TRBV7-6, the J gene TRBJ2-5; 9 bases are shared with TRBD2. The CDR3 spells CASSLVASGVKETQYF. The DNA of the CDR3 is TGTGCCAGCAGCTTAGTGGCTAGCGGGGTCAAAGAGACCCAGTACTTC.